This T cell receptor (beta chain) was obtained from a study of T cell responses to AZD1222 COVID-19 vaccine. Note on this clone: Its target is unknown.

The CDR3 spans 14 residues. Germline CDR1 reads MNHEY; CDR2 reads SVGAGI. The ends were cut back, 6 bases at V and 7 bases at J, with 16 bases in the middle. Profiled with immunoSEQ multiplex PCR; TCRdb holds only in-frame clones, not every one. The repertoire holds roughly 120,000 clones, with 88% as singletons. Study findings and constraints: Only six or seven AZD1222 recipients tested seropositive at baseline.

The receptor was isolated from an adult in good health. The chain is built from TRBV6-5 and TRBJ1-5; tentative D call: TRBD1 (6 bases). The source was peripheral blood, collected on day 0 of AZD1222 vaccination. The CDR3, as DNA: TGTGCCAGCAGCACAGGGAACTCGAACCAGCCCCAGCATTTT. Translation gives CASSTGNSNQPQHF.